The clone carrying this T cell receptor (beta chain) was seen a single time. The antigen is not known. Using immunoSEQ multiplex PCR, the repertoire was profiled, and TCRdb retains in-frame clones only, with some absent. The table lists around 230,000 clones, approximately 83% of them singletons. Trimming at V came to 5 bases and at J to 6 bases, leaving 5 bases not matched to a gene. The length of the CDR3 is 14 residues. Germline-derived CDR1 and CDR2 are SEHNR and FQNEAQ (reference sequence). The donors were members of the validation cohort comprising about 130 subjects, separate from the approximately 670-subject first cohort. This record belongs to a study of cytomegalovirus exposure and HLA in healthy donors. General study findings and limits: Most observed TCR sequences were rare, whereas some public TCRs were detected in many donors. Associated with cytomegalovirus, according to the listing, were 170 or so TCR beta chains. Reported performance of the classifier showed diagnosis of cytomegalovirus status with high specificity and sensitivity.

This receptor was obtained from a woman aged 30 to 39 in good health and CMV-seropositive. Sequencing was done on a sample of PBMCs. This sequence joins TRBV7-9 and TRBJ2-2; TRBD2 matches at 8 bases. This CDR3 is CASSKTGGAGELFF. CDR3 coding DNA: TGTGCCAGCAGCAAAACGGGAGGGGCCGGGGAGCTGTTTTTT.